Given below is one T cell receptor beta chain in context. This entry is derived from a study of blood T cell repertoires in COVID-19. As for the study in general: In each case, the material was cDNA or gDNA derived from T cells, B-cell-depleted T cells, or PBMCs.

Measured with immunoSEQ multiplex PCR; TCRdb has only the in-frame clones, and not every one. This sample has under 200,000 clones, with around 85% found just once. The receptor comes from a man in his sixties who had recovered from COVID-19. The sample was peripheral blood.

This CDR3 is CAWRTGATDTQYF. The CDR3 nucleotides read TGTGCCTGGAGGACAGGGGCAACAGATACGCAGTATTTT. The chain uses TRBV30 and TRBJ2-3, with TRBD1 matching 8 bases. Per germline, CDR1 GTSNPN and CDR2 SVGIG (reference sequence). CDR3 length equals 13 residues. The ends lost 3 bases at V and 3 bases at J; junction bases unmatched: 2.